The clone carrying this T cell receptor (beta chain) was counted between two and nine times. This sample is part of a study of long-term antiretroviral therapy in people with HIV. This CDR3 contains 15 residues. The V end lost 5 bases, the J end lost 2 bases, and 16 bases lay between the germline ends. The germline V gene has CDR1 SGHVS and CDR2 FQNEAQ. They ran version v3.0 of the immunoSEQ assay at survey level. Generated by immunoSEQ multiplex PCR, the TCRdb table keeps only in-frame clones and is missing some. This sample has 25,000 to 35,000 clones; 85% to 90% occur once, and the top ten carry about 8%.

This clonotype was sampled from a man aged 50 to 59 with HIV. Sequences were derived from unsorted PBMCs, sampled 3.2 years before starting antiretroviral therapy. This chain uses TRBV7-8 with TRBJ2-7, with D tentatively TRBD1 (5 bases). CDR3 DNA sequence: TGTGCCAGCAGCCTTGAGCAGGGAATCGCCTACGAGCAGTACTTC. It is translated as CASSLEQGIAYEQYF.